The 15 T cell receptor beta chains below were found in one sample sequenced in a study of PD-1 blockade in classical Hodgkin lymphoma. No patient escaped relapse after autologous stem cell transplantation, and brentuximab vedotin exposure varied. Repertoires were generated with immunoSEQ multiplex PCR, while TCRdb's copy carries only in-frame clones and drops some. The table includes fewer than 30,000 clones, around four fifths detected once. The sample in question was peripheral blood mononuclear cells (PBMCs), obtained before the second cycle of nivolumab. Receptors originate from a human donor with classical Hodgkin lymphoma.

Details on this clone: One end of the junction does not line up with germline, which may come from a read error. This chain joins TRBV5-6 and TRBJ1-1; 9 positions agree with TRBD1. The germline CDR1 and CDR2 sequences are SGHDT and YYEEEE. This CDR3 region has 12 residues. CDR3 coding DNA: TGTGCCAGCAGCTTGGGGGGACAGGGCGCCCCATTT. It specifies CASSLGGQGAPF. The whole variable domain, remainder taken from reference TRBV5-6 and TRBJ1-1, is DAGVTQSPTHLIKTRGQQVTLRCSPKSGHDTVSWYQQALGQGPQFIFQYYEEEERQRGNFPDRFSGHQFPNYSSELNVNALLLGDSALYLCASSLGGQGAPFGQGTRLTVV.

The rearrangement joins TRBV20-1 to TRBJ1-2; TRBD1 might be the D (5 bases). V shed 5 bases and J shed 8 bases, with 12 bases lying between them. The CDR3 covers 11 residues. The germline CDR1 and CDR2 sequences are DFQATT and SNEGSKA (reference sequence). CDR3 amino acids: CSAVGLLGYTF. The CDR3 region has the DNA TGCAGTGCTGTGGGACTTTTGGGCTACACCTTC.

As concerns this clone: Other DNA sequences within the sample encode an identical CDR3. This chain uses TRBV11-3 with TRBJ1-5; TRBD1 might be the D (6 bases). V lost 5 bases and J 2 bases, leaving 10 bases between the germline ends. Germline V lookup: CDR1 SGHNT, CDR2 YENEEA. This CDR3 is built from 14 residues. The CDR3 DNA is TGTGCCAGCAGCGCCTCAGGGGGCAATCAGCCCCAGCATTTT. It encodes CASSASGGNQPQHF.

The V gene is TRBV19, the J gene TRBJ1-2; D is unresolved. The CDR3 extends over 12 amino acids. The V gene lost 5 bases and the J gene lost 8 bases, with 12 bases spanning the gap. From germline, CDR1 is LNHDA and CDR2 SQIVND (reference sequence). For the CDR3, the DNA is TGTGCCAGTAGTGGAGACCCGGGGGGCTACACCTTC. Amino acids: CASSGDPGGYTF.

This chain uses TRBV9 with TRBJ2-4; D uncertain. The CDR3 loop spans 16 amino acids. CDR1 and CDR2 (germline): SGDLS, YYNGEE. V lost 0 bases and J lost 1, with 11 bases in between. CDR3 coding DNA: TGTGCCAGCAGCGTAGCTCCCGCCCTGGCCAAAAACATTCAGTACTTC. This gives the protein CASSVAPALAKNIQYF. The full variable domain, rest sourced from reference TRBV9 and TRBJ2-4, is DSGVTQTPKHLITATGQRVTLRCSPRSGDLSVYWYQQSLDQGLQFLIQYYNGEERAKGNILERFSAQQFPDLHSELNLSSLELGDSALYFCASSVAPALAKNIQYFGAGTRLSVL.

This clone is labeled as medium-sized. The V call is TRBV7-9, the J call TRBJ1-1; tentatively, D is TRBD1 (6 bases). The germline gives CDR1 SEHNR, CDR2 FQNEAQ (reference sequence). The germline V and J ends were trimmed by 6 bases and 7 bases, with 18 bases remaining between them. The CDR3 runs to 14 residues. The CDR3 spells CASRSGVGADEAFF. The CDR3 bases are TGTGCCAGCAGGTCGGGCGTGGGGGCGGATGAAGCTTTCTTT. Full variable domain (remainder filled in from reference TRBV7-9 and TRBJ1-1): DTGVSQNPRHKITKRGQNVTFRCDPISEHNRLYWYRQTLGQGPEFLTYFQNEAQLEKSRLLSDRFSAERPKGSFSTLEIQRTEQGDSAMYLCASRSGVGADEAFFGQGTRLTVV.

This clone appeared a few times. This chain joins TRBV5-3 and TRBJ2-7; D is uncertain. TRBV5-3 has ORF status, its function being uncertain. Deletions cut 6 bases from V and 0 bases from J, with 31 bases between. CDR3 length: 20 residues. CDR3 in amino acids: CARNELPPKTQRHSSYEQYF. CDR3 sequence (DNA): TGTGCCAGAAACGAACTCCCCCCCAAAACACAGCGCCATAGCTCCTACGAGCAGTACTTC.

The V and J genes are TRBV2 and TRBJ1-1; D not resolved. This CDR3 comprises 13 residues. V was trimmed by 7 bases and J by 11 bases, leaving 20 bases between them. Germline CDR1 is SNHLY and CDR2 is FYNNEI. The CDR3 nucleotides read TGTGCCAGCAACCTCGACCGAACCGCTCGGGCTTTCTTT. Amino acids: CASNLDRTARAFF. Using reference TRBV2 and TRBJ1-1 for the parts outside the CDR3, the full variable domain is EPEVTQTPSHQVTQMGQEVILRCVPISNHLYFYWYRQILGQKVEFLVSFYNNEISEKSEIFDDQFSVERPDGSNFTLKIRSTKLEDSAMYFCASNLDRTARAFFGQGTRLTVV.

This clone has just one count. CDR3 sequence reads: CASSLVFGTGNTIYF. CDR3 DNA sequence: TGTGCCAGCAGCTTGGTTTTCGGGACTGGAAACACCATATATTTT. V is TRBV5-8 and J is TRBJ1-3; D is unresolved. Germline lookup yields CDR1 SGHTS and CDR2 YDEGEE. This CDR3 comprises 15 residues. V was clipped by 0 bases and J by 2 bases, with 9 bases between them.

The chain recombines TRBV7-9 with TRBJ2-4; no definite D call. The CDR3 is made up of 14 amino acids. V lost 5 bases and J 0 bases, leaving 8 bases between the germline ends. Germline CDR1 and CDR2: SEHNR and FQNEAQ (reference sequence). The CDR3 coding sequence is TGTGCCAGCAGCGCCCCCACAGCCAAAAACATTCAGTACTTC. This encodes CASSAPTAKNIQYF.

The chain carries TRBV28 and TRBJ1-1; tentatively, D is TRBD1 (5 bases). Germline lookup yields CDR1 MDHEN and CDR2 SYDVKM. The length of the CDR3 is 15 residues. V was cut by 8 bases and J by 3 bases, with 19 bases left in between. For the CDR3, the DNA is TGTGCCAGCGCAGGGTCCCCAAAAGAGTACACTGAAGCTTTCTTT. It encodes CASAGSPKEYTEAFF.

This clone was seen only a few times. The CDR3 loop is CASRAGDVTEAFF. The CDR3 bases are TGTGCCAGCAGAGCGGGTGACGTGACTGAAGCTTTCTTT. The chain is built from TRBV4-2 and TRBJ1-1; unclear D gene. The V and J ends lost 6 bases and 5 bases respectively, with 13 bases between them. CDR1 and CDR2 (germline): LGHNA, YNFKEQ. This CDR3 region has 13 residues.

This clone was recorded once. The chain joins TRBV30 to TRBJ2-5; unclear D gene. The DNA end is more similar to TRBJ2-7, so the J call may be wrong. From germline, CDR1 is GTSNPN and CDR2 SVGIG (reference sequence). The CDR3 covers 13 residues. CDR3 bases: TGTGCCTGGAGTCTTGAAGGAATCTACGAGCAGTACTTC. It translates to CAWSLEGIYEQYF.

J is TRBJ1-1 and V is TRBV30; D is unclear. The V end lost 0 bases, the J end lost 5 bases, and 13 bases lay between the germline ends. The CDR3 has 14 amino acids. Germline V gene sequence: CDR1 GTSNPN, CDR2 SVGIG (reference sequence). In DNA, the CDR3 is TGTGCCTGGAGTGTACCGGGATGGGATACTGAAGCTTTCTTT. It is translated as CAWSVPGWDTEAFF.

This clone came up a few times. J is TRBJ2-5 and V is TRBV4-1; 11 positions match TRBD2. The CDR3 length is 16 residues. Germline CDR1 reads MGHRA; CDR2 reads YSYEKL. The ends lost 4 bases at V and 2 bases at J; junction bases unmatched: 6. The CDR3 spells CASSRSTSGAQETQYF. CDR3 nucleotides: TGCGCCAGCAGCCGGTCGACTAGCGGGGCGCAAGAGACCCAGTACTTC.